This TCR beta chain was found in a study of T cell repertoires in cytomegalovirus infection. Overall study context: Public TCR beta signatures marked donors with CMV infection and the matching HLA.

CDR1 is SGHVS, CDR2 FNYEAQ, per germline. The V segment lost 2 bases and the J segment 6 bases; nucleotides outside the gene matches: 20. The CDR3 has 21 amino acids. Whole-study findings and limits: Cumulated frequencies of public TCR beta families served to identify carriers of CMV plus the relevant HLA. Clonotype analysis showed dominance of the ex vivo response by HLA-C-restricted CMV-specific TCR beta clonotypes.

TCRdb processed the reads anew with MiXCR; each CDR3 protein has one entry. The top ten clones hold roughly 15% of a sample with approximately 400,000 distinct CDR3 sequences, roughly 30% of them seen once. This clonotype has at least ten counts. The antigen is undetermined. This chain connects TRBV7-6 to TRBJ1-5; 12 nucleotides agree with TRBD1. The sequence came from a human donor in good health (CMV status not recorded). Some clones in this sample may be carry-over from other donors' samples. Sequencing was done on a sample of PBMCs. CDR3 residues: CASSLSARAGTGGADGQPQHF. DNA for the CDR3: TGTGCCAGCAGCTTATCAGCCCGTGCCGGGACAGGGGGCGCCGACGGTCAGCCCCAGCATTTT.